Sequencing of this T cell receptor (beta chain) was carried out in a study of a mutant IDH1 vaccine in newly diagnosed glioma. Whole-study context: In some groups vaccination began 4-6 weeks post-radiotherapy; others received it with temozolomide. Earlier treatment was radiotherapy, temozolomide, or both, with most getting both. Overall study findings and caveats: It seemed that pseudoprogression was not linked to changes in the top peripheral T cell clonotypes.

V shed 5 bases and J shed 2 bases, with 9 bases lying between them. This CDR3 is built from 13 residues. Germline CDR1 reads SGHTS; CDR2 reads YDEGEE. In the case of this clone: Its matching antigen is unknown.

Described time point: week 5, during vaccination. Doses consisted of 300 ug of mutant IDH1 20-mer peptide each, paired with topical imiquimod. Donors had new IDH1-mutant astrocytomas of WHO grade 3 or 4 (ATRX-lost). Data came from immunoSEQ multiplex PCR; TCRdb stores just in-frame clones and leaves some out. This sample has 39,000 or so clones, with more than 75% found just once. The rearrangement joins TRBV5-8 to TRBJ2-3; D gene unclear. The sequence came from a man aged 35-49 years with glioma. Specimen: PBMCs, collected from a glioma patient whose treatment included an IDH1 peptide vaccine. The chain's CDR3 is CASSFQITDTQYF. The DNA for the CDR3 is TGTGCCAGCAGTTTCCAGATCACAGATACGCAGTATTTT.